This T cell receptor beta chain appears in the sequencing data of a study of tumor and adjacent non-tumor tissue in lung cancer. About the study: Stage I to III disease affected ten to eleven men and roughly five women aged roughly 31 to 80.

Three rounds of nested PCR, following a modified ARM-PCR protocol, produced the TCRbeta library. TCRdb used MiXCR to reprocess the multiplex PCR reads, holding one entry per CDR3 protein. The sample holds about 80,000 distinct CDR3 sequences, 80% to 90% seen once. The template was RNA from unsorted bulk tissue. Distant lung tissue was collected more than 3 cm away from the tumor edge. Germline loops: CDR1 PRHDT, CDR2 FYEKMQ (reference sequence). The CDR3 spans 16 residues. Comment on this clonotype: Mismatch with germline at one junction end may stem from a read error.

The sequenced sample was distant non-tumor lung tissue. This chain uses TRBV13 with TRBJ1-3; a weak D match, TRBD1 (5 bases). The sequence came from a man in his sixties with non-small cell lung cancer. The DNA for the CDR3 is TGTGCCAGCAGCTTAGGCCCGGCGGGGACTGGGAACACCATATATTTT. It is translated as CASSLGPAGTGNTIYF.